This TCR beta chain came from a study of T cell responses to AZD1222 COVID-19 vaccine. As to this clone: The antigen is undetermined.

Notes on the study in general: Recipients of two AZD1222 doses showed rising Spike-specific TCR breadth and depth. Repertoire samples came only from after the peak T cell response. Clonal diversity may have been underestimated, and the donors were mostly white British, with more females than males. CD4 TCRs covered the whole spike, strongest at regions 160-218 and 743-854.

The protocol was immunoSEQ multiplex PCR, while the TCRdb copy is restricted to in-frame clones and leaves out a portion. This table has around 150,000 clones, just over 90% appearing once. Germline CDR1 LNHDA, CDR2 SQIVND (reference sequence). CDR3 length: 15 amino acids. Unmatched junction bases numbered 8, after V lost 3 bases and J lost 4 bases. The gene calls are TRBV19 and TRBJ1-1; 7 positions match TRBD1. The origin of this receptor is an adult who received the AZD1222 COVID-19 vaccine. Sequences were derived from peripheral blood, sampled 28 days after the second AZD1222 dose. The CDR3 loop reads CASSMTGRKITEAFF. CDR3 DNA: TGTGCCAGTAGTATGACAGGGCGGAAAATCACTGAAGCTTTCTTT. Drawing the rest from reference TRBV19 and TRBJ1-1, the complete variable domain is DGGITQSPKYLFRKEGQNVTLSCEQNLNHDAMYWYRQDPGQGLRLIYYSQIVNDFQKGDIAEGYSVSREKKESFPLTVTSAQKNPTAFYLCASSMTGRKITEAFFGQGTRLTVV.